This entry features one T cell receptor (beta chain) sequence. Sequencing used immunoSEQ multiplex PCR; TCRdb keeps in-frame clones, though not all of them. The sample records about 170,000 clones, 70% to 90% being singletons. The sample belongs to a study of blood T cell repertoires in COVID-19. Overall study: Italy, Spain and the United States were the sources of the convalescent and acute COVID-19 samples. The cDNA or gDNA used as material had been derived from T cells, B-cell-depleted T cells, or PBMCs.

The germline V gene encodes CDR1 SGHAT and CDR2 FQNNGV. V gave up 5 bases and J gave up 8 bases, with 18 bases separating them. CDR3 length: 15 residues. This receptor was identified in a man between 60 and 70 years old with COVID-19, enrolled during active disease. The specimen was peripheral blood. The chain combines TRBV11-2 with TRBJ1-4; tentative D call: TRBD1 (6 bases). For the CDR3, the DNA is TGTGCCAGCAGCCGAGGTGGGACATTGACGGAAAAACTGTTTTTT. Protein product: CASSRGGTLTEKLFF.